This is a list of T cell receptor beta chains from one sample in a study of CD8 T cells in ankylosing spondylitis. TCRdb reanalysed the 5' RACE reads using MiXCR and keeps one entry per CDR3 protein. The sample contains just over 300,000 distinct CDR3 sequences, 20% to 25% of which appear only once. Sequencing was performed on blood, either unsorted or a sorted T cell fraction (not recorded which). These receptors were collected from a female donor with ankylosing spondylitis or in good health (not recorded which). Both conserved end residues are part of each CDR3. D genes are given only for firm matches. Clone size, where shown, is once, few, many, or a class for clones that have expanded.

clone_size: few
cdr3_length: 14
j_call: TRBJ2-3
v_call: TRBV28
d_call: TRBD2
cdr3_nt: TGTGCCACGGACCTGGCGGGAGGAACAGATACGCAGTATTTT
cdr3_aa: CATDLAGGTDTQYF

clone_size: NA
cdr3_length: 14
j_call: TRBJ1-1
v_call: TRBV6-1
d_call: NA
cdr3_nt: TGTGCCAGCAGACTTATGGGGAGGGGCCCTGAAGCTTTCTTT
cdr3_aa: CASRLMGRGPEAFF

clone_size: NA
cdr3_length: 15
j_call: TRBJ2-1
v_call: TRBV3-1
d_call: TRBD1
cdr3_nt: TGTGCCTGCAGCCCTGGGACAGGAGGGGTGAATGAGCAGTTCTTC
cdr3_aa: CACSPGTGGVNEQFF

clone_size: few
cdr3_length: 13
j_call: TRBJ1-3
v_call: TRBV12-3/TRBV12-4
d_call: NA
cdr3_nt: TGTGCCAGAAGTATATCGCCAGGAAACACCATATATTTT
cdr3_aa: CARSISPGNTIYF

clone_size: few
cdr3_length: 15
j_call: TRBJ2-2
v_call: TRBV18
d_call: NA
cdr3_nt: TGTGCCAGCTCACCGGGACGTCCGAACACCGGGGAGCTGTTTTTT
cdr3_aa: CASSPGRPNTGELFF

clone_size: few
cdr3_length: 14
j_call: TRBJ2-3
v_call: TRBV20-1
d_call: NA
cdr3_nt: TGCAGTGCCGAGTCTGCCAGATTCACAGATACGCAGTATTTT
cdr3_aa: CSAESARFTDTQYF

clone_size: NA
cdr3_length: 15
j_call: TRBJ2-7
v_call: TRBV7-8
d_call: TRBD2
cdr3_nt: TGTGCCAGCACCCCCGGGACTAGCGTGACCTACGAGCAGTACTTC
cdr3_aa: CASTPGTSVTYEQYF

clone_size: NA
cdr3_length: 17
j_call: TRBJ2-6
v_call: TRBV21-1
d_call: NA
cdr3_nt: TGTGCCAGCAGCCACGATACCTGGGAGTCTGGGGCCAACGTCCTGACTTTC
cdr3_aa: CASSHDTWESGANVLTF

clone_size: NA
cdr3_length: 18
j_call: TRBJ2-7
v_call: TRBV24-1
d_call: NA
cdr3_nt: TGTGCCACCAGTGATCCCCCGTTTCCACTAGAACGAAACTACGAGCAGTACTTC
cdr3_aa: CATSDPPFPLERNYEQYF

clone_size: few
cdr3_length: 15
j_call: TRBJ2-7
v_call: TRBV5-4
d_call: TRBD1
cdr3_nt: TGTGCCAGCAGCCCATCTCGGGACAGAGGGTACGAGCAGTACTTC
cdr3_aa: CASSPSRDRGYEQYF